This entry lists 5 T cell receptor beta chains sequenced from one sample in a study of OX40 agonist ivuxolimab in advanced cancers. The repertoire was sequenced with immunoSEQ multiplex PCR; TCRdb's copy has only in-frame clones and lacks some. The table lists tens of thousands of clones, about 92% of them singletons. Source: CD4+ or CD8+ T cells sorted from blood, taken in a trial of the OX40 agonist ivuxolimab. The receptors shown here come from an adult with an advanced solid tumor such as melanoma, head and neck, liver or kidney cancer.

This chain uses TRBV13 with TRBJ2-6; D call uncertain. The CDR3 sequence is 13 residues long. Germline V gene sequence: CDR1 PRHDT, CDR2 FYEKMQ (reference sequence). The V gene lost 6 bases and the J gene lost 0 bases, with 3 bases spanning the gap. The CDR3 nucleotides read TGTGCCAGCAGACACTCTGGGGCCAACGTCCTGACTTTC. This encodes CASRHSGANVLTF.

This rearrangement joins TRBV7-2 to TRBJ1-1, with TRBD1 matching 8 bases. CDR3 length equals 14 residues. Germline V gene sequence: CDR1 SGHTA, CDR2 FQGNSA. The trim removed 4 bases at V and 2 bases at J, leaving 3 bases unmatched. The CDR3 DNA sequence: TGTGCCAGCAGCTCCAGGGGGCGAAACACTGAAGCTTTCTTT. It is translated as CASSSRGRNTEAFF.

The CDR3 DNA reads TGTGCCAGCAGCTTGAACAGGGGTAACTACGAGCAGTACTTC. Translating gives CASSLNRGNYEQYF. The chain has TRBV5-4 and TRBJ2-7; TRBD1 aligns across 7 bases. J lost 3 bases, V lost 1 base, and 4 bases had no gene match. Germline CDR1 SGHNT, CDR2 YYREEE (reference sequence). This CDR3 has 14 amino acids.

The chain joins TRBV6-6 to TRBJ2-1; TRBD2 matches 9 bases. Germline V gene sequence: CDR1 MNHNY, CDR2 SVGAGI (reference sequence). The CDR3 has 15 residues. V trimming: 7 bases; J trimming: 2 bases; junction bases outside the gene matches: 6. The CDR3 region is CASTRSGGTYNEQFF. The DNA for the CDR3 is TGTGCCAGCACTCGTAGCGGGGGAACCTACAATGAGCAGTTCTTC.

The V and J genes are TRBV5-6 and TRBJ1-2; D might be TRBD1 (5 bases). This CDR3 region has 16 residues. V was pared by 1 base and J by 2 bases, with 15 bases between. Germline lookup yields CDR1 SGHDT and CDR2 YYEEEE. The chain's CDR3 is CASSLWAGWTNYGYTF. As DNA, the CDR3 is TGTGCCAGCAGCTTGTGGGCAGGTTGGACAAACTATGGCTACACCTTC.